This TCR beta chain was recorded in a study of cytomegalovirus exposure and HLA in healthy donors. Researchers ran the PCR with 60 Vbeta and 13 Jbeta primers. Some clones are missing from TCRdb's copy, which holds only in-frame ones; the method was immunoSEQ multiplex PCR. The sample includes about 150,000 clones, around 80% seen only once; the top ten take 1%. Trimming took 8 bases from V and 3 from J; bases not matched to a gene: 7. From germline, CDR1 is SNHLY and CDR2 FYNNEI. The CDR3 is 15 residues long. The gene calls are TRBV2 and TRBJ2-7, with 13 bases that match TRBD2. Material: PBMCs. This TCR was recovered from a woman aged 45-60 years in good health and CMV-seropositive. Here the CDR3 reads CASPGLAGKNYEQYF. CDR3 DNA: TGTGCCAGCCCGGGACTAGCGGGGAAAAACTACGAGCAGTACTTC. Full variable domain (outside the CDR3, taken from reference TRBV2 and TRBJ2-7): EPEVTQTPSHQVTQMGQEVILRCVPISNHLYFYWYRQILGQKVEFLVSFYNNEISEKSEIFDDQFSVERPDGSNFTLKIRSTKLEDSAMYFCASPGLAGKNYEQYFGPGTRLTVT.